What follows are 27 T cell receptor beta chains derived from one specimen sequenced in a study of glioma-infiltrating T cells. Using RNA template, CDR3s of TCR alpha and beta were amplified with iRepertoire arm-PCR. TCRdb recomputed calls from the multiplex PCR reads with MiXCR, one row per CDR3 protein. The profile shows several thousand distinct CDR3 sequences, approximately 31% of them singletons. The specimen was glioma tissue, nonneoplastic brain tissue, or PBMCs (not recorded which). These receptor sequences come from a human donor with low-grade glioma or glioblastoma, undergoing nonglioma brain surgery, or in good health (not recorded which).

This clonotype was seen ten or more times. The chain uses TRBV2 and TRBJ2-7; TRBD1 might be the D (6 bases). Germline CDR1 is SNHLY and CDR2 is FYNNEI. Trimming took 8 bases from V and 9 from J, leaving 23 bases between them. The CDR3 spans 14 residues. The CDR3 protein is CASQTGNPPQGQYF. CDR3 bases: TGTGCCAGCCAGACAGGAAACCCCCCGCAGGGGCAGTACTTC.

This clonotype has a handful of counts. The chain recombines TRBV9 with TRBJ2-3; 9 bases agree with TRBD1. In germline, CDR1 is SGDLS, CDR2 YYNGEE. CDR3 length: 16 amino acids. The junction had 12 bases not matched to a gene; V was cut back by 4 bases and J by 6 bases. For the CDR3, the DNA is TGTGCCAGCAGCCCACGGACAGGGGAAGATATGGATACGCAGTATTTT. Translation: CASSPRTGEDMDTQYF. Drawing the rest from reference TRBV9 and TRBJ2-3, the complete variable domain is DSGVTQTPKHLITATGQRVTLRCSPRSGDLSVYWYQQSLDQGLQFLIQYYNGEERAKGNILERFSAQQFPDLHSELNLSSLELGDSALYFCASSPRTGEDMDTQYFGPGTRLTVL.

About this clonotype itself: Relative to the germline gene, one junction end is altered; a read error may explain this. J is TRBJ2-2 and V is TRBV7-2; 9 nucleotides line up with TRBD1. The germline V gene has CDR1 SGHTA and CDR2 FQGNSA. The CDR3 extends over 16 amino acids. In DNA form, the CDR3 reads TGTGCCACTTACTCTAGACAGGGGGTGAACACCGAGGAGCTGTTTTTT. Translation gives CATYSRQGVNTEELFF.

This clonotype rates as medium-sized (0.01 to 0.1%). This sequence joins TRBV28 and TRBJ1-5; D is uncertain. The CDR3 has 17 residues. CDR1 MDHEN and CDR2 SYDVKM come from the germline V gene. V was trimmed by 1 base and J by 5 bases, leaving 18 bases between them. CDR3 in amino acids: CASSLYSPQIQDQPQHF. The CDR3 DNA reads as TGTGCCAGCAGTTTATATTCCCCTCAGATTCAGGATCAGCCCCAGCATTTT.

This clonotype ranks as medium-sized. V and J are TRBV18 and TRBJ2-3, with TRBD2 as a possible D gene (5 bases). The CDR3 covers 15 residues. The V end was cut by 3 bases, the J end by 0 bases, with 10 bases between. CDR1 is KGHSH, CDR2 LQKENI, per germline. For the CDR3, the DNA is TGTGCCAGCTCACCGAGCGGCCTTAGCACAGATACGCAGTATTTT. Amino acids: CASSPSGLSTDTQYF.

Relative to its sample, this clonotype is medium-sized. The chain uses TRBV20-1 and TRBJ2-1; TRBD1 aligns across 9 bases. CDR1 and CDR2 (germline): DFQATT, SNEGSKA (reference sequence). The CDR3 consists of 16 residues. J gave up 7 bases and V 1 base, and 11 bases lay outside the gene matches. CDR3 residues: CSARGHRDRVKNEQFF. CDR3 DNA: TGCAGTGCTAGAGGGCACCGGGACAGGGTTAAGAATGAGCAGTTCTTC.

The rearrangement links TRBV2 to TRBJ2-7; D is unresolved. Germline CDR1 and CDR2: SNHLY and FYNNEI. Trimming shortened V by 4 bases and J by 4 bases, and 11 bases separated the two germline ends. CDR3 length: 13 amino acids. The DNA of the CDR3 is TGTGCCAGCAGTGCACATTTCAAGTACGAGCAGTACTTC. Its protein is CASSAHFKYEQYF.

Points on this clonotype: A read error may explain this, as a much larger clone is one base away. The gene calls are TRBV7-3 and TRBJ2-2; 7 bases line up with TRBD1. This CDR3 region has 14 residues. Germline V gene sequence: CDR1 SGHTA, CDR2 FQGTGA. CDR3 protein: CASSRDSSTGQLFF. The CDR3 DNA reads as TGTGCCAGCAGCCGGGACAGTTCCACCGGGCAGCTGTTTTTT.

A word on this clonotype: The junction differs from germline at one of its ends, possibly a read error. The CDR3 coding sequence is TGTGCCACCGGCAGAGATCGGAGGACAGGGGATGACTATGGCCACACCTTC. Its protein is CATGRDRRTGDDYGHTF. The rearrangement uses TRBV15 and TRBJ1-2; TRBD1 agrees at 9 bases. The CDR3 covers 17 residues. Germline V gives CDR1 LNHNV, CDR2 YYDKDF (reference sequence).

Remarks on this clonotype: An end of the junction does not agree with germline; a read error may underlie this. V is TRBV4-1 and J is TRBJ2-1; D perhaps matches TRBD2 (5 bases). CDR1 is MGHRA and CDR2 is YSYEKL in the germline V gene. There are 18 residues in the CDR3. This CDR3 reads CASGQDPIGLAHYNEQFF. The DNA for the CDR3 is TGCGCCAGCGGCCAAGACCCTATCGGGCTAGCCCACTACAATGAGCAGTTCTTC.

Sample share makes this clonotype large. V gene TRBV27 combines with J gene TRBJ1-1, with 8 bases that match TRBD1. This CDR3 contains 14 residues. Trimming at V came to 3 bases and at J to 4 bases, leaving 4 bases not matched to a gene. Germline CDR1 is MNHEY and CDR2 is SMNVEV (reference sequence). CDR3: CASSFSGGGTEAFF. As DNA, the CDR3 is TGTGCCAGCAGTTTTTCAGGGGGCGGCACTGAAGCTTTCTTT.

In its sample, this clonotype is medium-sized. CDR3 residues: CASSLAGNMNEQYV. In nucleotides, the CDR3 is TGTGCCAGCAGTTTAGCGGGTAATATGAACGAGCAGTACGTC. This chain connects TRBV28 to TRBJ2-7; D possibly corresponds to TRBD2 (5 bases). Trimming left V 2 bases short and J 5 bases short, with 13 bases between. The germline gives CDR1 MDHEN, CDR2 SYDVKM. This CDR3 is built from 14 residues.

V and J are TRBV28 and TRBJ2-7; D is unclear. Germline V lookup: CDR1 MDHEN, CDR2 SYDVKM. This CDR3 comprises 15 residues. CDR3 residues: CASTDDGRPAYERYV. The CDR3 region has the DNA TGTGCCAGCACCGACGACGGCAGGCCTGCCTACGAGCGGTACGTC.

This clonotype counts as medium-sized. The CDR3 DNA reads TGTGCCAGCAGTTTAGGTAGCACAGATACGCAGTATTTT. Translation gives CASSLGSTDTQYF. The V gene is TRBV12-3 or TRBV12-4, the J gene TRBJ2-3; no reliable D call. The CDR3 is made up of 13 amino acids. V lost 1 base to trimming and J lost 0 bases, with 2 bases between them.

Within the sample, this clonotype is medium-sized. The chain joins TRBV5-1 to TRBJ1-1, with D hard to call. Trimming removed 5 bases at V and 2 bases at J, with 13 bases between. From germline, CDR1 is SGHRS and CDR2 YFSETQ. This CDR3 comprises 14 residues. CDR3 loop: CASSPVSGNTEAFF. The CDR3 DNA follows: TGCGCCAGCAGTCCGGTCTCGGGAAACACTGAAGCTTTCTTT. The variable domain in full, with the rest retrieved from reference TRBV5-1 and TRBJ1-1, is KAGVTQTPRYLIKTRGQQVTLSCSPISGHRSVSWYQQTPGQGLQFLFEYFSETQRNKGNFPGRFSGRQFSNSRSEMNVSTLELGDSALYLCASSPVSGNTEAFFGQGTRLTVV.

As concerns this clonotype: The germline gene is not matched at one end of the junction; a read error may be the cause. The J gene is TRBJ1-5, the V gene TRBV4-1; a weak D match, TRBD1 (5 bases). Germline V gives CDR1 MGHRA, CDR2 YSYEKL. The length of the CDR3 is 15 residues. The DNA of the CDR3 is TGCGCCAGCAGCCAAGATGCGGGGGGAAGCAAGCCACAGCATTTT. Protein sequence: CASSQDAGGSKPQHF.

This clonotype showed up many times. The chain is built from TRBV5-1 and TRBJ2-7; possibly TRBD2 for D (5 bases). CDR1 and CDR2 from the germline V gene are SGHRS and YFSETQ. Trimming removed 4 bases at V and 4 bases at J, with 6 bases between. The CDR3 extends over 11 amino acids. In DNA, the CDR3 is TGCGCCAGCAGCCGGGAATACGAGCAGTACGTC. Protein: CASSREYEQYV.

This clonotype was seen a few times. This sequence joins TRBV29-1 and TRBJ2-3; D uncertain. Trimming left V 6 bases short and J 6 bases short, with 7 bases between. This CDR3 region has 10 residues. Germline loops: CDR1 SQVTM, CDR2 ANQGSEA. CDR3 sequence (DNA): TGCAGCGTAACTACGGATACGCAGTATTTT. Its protein is CSVTTDTQYF.

This clonotype was counted many times. The V and J genes are TRBV5-4 and TRBJ2-5; the D gene is possibly TRBD1 (6 bases). Germline V lookup: CDR1 SGHNT, CDR2 YYREEE (reference sequence). V lost 4 bases, J lost 4 bases, and 14 bases lay in between. This CDR3 contains 14 residues. CDR3 DNA sequence: TGTGCCAGCAGCCTTCTGACAGGCGGAGAGACCCAGTACTTC. Protein: CASSLLTGGETQYF. Using reference TRBV5-4 and TRBJ2-5 for the parts outside the CDR3, the full variable domain is ETGVTQSPTHLIKTRGQQVTLRCSSQSGHNTVSWYQQALGQGPQFIFQYYREEENGRGNFPPRFSGLQFPNYSSELNVNALELDDSALYLCASSLLTGGETQYFGPGTRLLVL.

Comment on this clonotype: This may come from a read error, since a much larger clone is one base off. Because the CDR3's place on the DNA is in doubt, the DNA is left out and the CDR3 is given as listed by TCRdb. The genes are TRBV12-3 or TRBV12-4 and TRBJ1-2; the table gives TRBD1 as D, unverified against the DNA. Ends included, the CDR3 has 14 residues. The CDR3 here is CDSSSSGQAYGYTF.

Ten or more counts support this clonotype. The gene calls are TRBV10-3 and TRBJ2-3, with 8 positions matching TRBD1. Germline CDR1 reads ENHRY; CDR2 reads SYGVKD. The V segment lost 5 bases and the J segment 3 bases; nucleotides outside the gene matches: 7. The CDR3 totals 15 residues. The CDR3 nucleotides are TGTGCCATCAGTTACGGGACAGGAATTACAGATACGCAGTATTTT. Protein sequence: CAISYGTGITDTQYF.

Concerning this clonotype: This may be a read error: a much more frequent sequence differs by one nucleotide. The gene calls are TRBV10-3 and TRBJ2-7; 8 nucleotides agree with TRBD2. This CDR3 has 13 residues. Trimming at V came to 8 bases and at J to 7 bases, leaving 10 bases not matched to a gene. Germline CDR1 reads ENHRY; CDR2 reads SYGVKD. Here the CDR3 reads CAIPQSGGREQYF. In nucleotides, the CDR3 is TGTGCCATCCCTCAATCGGGGGGGAGAGAGCAGTACTTC.

As concerns this clonotype: This may be a read error: a much more frequent sequence differs by one nucleotide. This sequence joins TRBV12-3 or TRBV12-4 and TRBJ2-1, with D tentatively TRBD1 (6 bases). This CDR3 spans 16 amino acids. Here the CDR3 DNA reads TGTGCCAGCAGCAGTCGACAGGTCAGCTCCTACAATGAGCAGCTCTTC. As protein: CASSSRQVSSYNEQLF.

By share of the sample, this clonotype is medium-sized (0.01 to 0.1%). The rearrangement links TRBV3-1 to TRBJ2-7; 12 bases are shared with TRBD1. The CDR3 spans 17 residues. With 0 bases clipped from V and 5 bases from J, the junction kept 8 bases outside the gene matches. Germline CDR1 reads LGHDT; CDR2 reads YNNKEL (reference sequence). CDR3 nucleotide sequence: TGTGCCAGCAGCCAAGATGGTCTGGGACAGGGGGCCCACGAGCAGTACGTC. Residues: CASSQDGLGQGAHEQYV.

In the case of this clonotype: Just one base apart from a much larger clone, this may be a read error. The chain has TRBV4-1 and TRBJ2-1; 7 bases fit TRBD2. In germline, CDR1 is MGHRA, CDR2 YSYEKL. This CDR3 has 15 residues. J was trimmed by 8 bases and V by 9 bases; bases with no gene match: 16. The DNA of the CDR3 is TGCGCCAGTACCCCGCTAGCGGAGGGGCCCGATGAGCAGTTCTTC. This sequence encodes CASTPLAEGPDEQFF.

Note on this clonotype: This clone may be a read error of a much larger clone one base away. The chain uses TRBV11-2 and TRBJ2-3, with no clear D. The CDR3 consists of 13 residues. V shed 5 bases and J shed 8 bases, with 14 bases lying between them. Germline V lookup: CDR1 SGHAT, CDR2 FQNNGV. The CDR3, as DNA: TGTGCCAGCAGCCCTAGGCCCGCAGGTACGCAGTATTTT. Translation gives CASSPRPAGTQYF.

Turning to this clonotype: Just one base apart from a much larger clone, this may be a read error. The V gene is TRBV12-3 or TRBV12-4, the J gene TRBJ2-5; no clear D. This CDR3 has 13 amino acids. The CDR3 sequence is CASSLGRQETRYF. CDR3 sequence (DNA): TGTGCCAGCAGTTTGGGCCGTCAAGAGACCCGGTACTTC.